This T cell receptor (beta chain) is from a study of graft-versus-host responses after intestinal transplantation. Looking at the study overall: Among the recipients, all got anti-thymocyte globulin induction and then tacrolimus and steroids for around 3 years. Overall study results and limits: GvH clones were found in recipient marrow; some appeared first in ileum or blood.

The CDR3 is made up of 14 amino acids. The V gene end was trimmed by 2 bases and the J gene end by 6 bases; junction bases not matched to a gene: 6. Germline values: CDR1 MNHEY, CDR2 SMNVEV (reference sequence). A note on this clone: The target antigen is unknown.

The repertoire was sequenced with immunoSEQ multiplex PCR; TCRdb's copy has only in-frame clones and lacks some. The table shows approximately 92,000 clones, with around nine tenths occurring only once. V is TRBV27 and J is TRBJ2-7; 8 bases are a match to TRBD1. The material sequenced was unstimulated CD8+ T cells sorted from spleen or lymph node cells, taken before intestinal transplant. This receptor was obtained from a human donor who received an intestinal transplant. The CDR3 reads CASSLAPGGREQYF. The CDR3 DNA sequence: TGTGCCAGCAGTTTAGCCCCAGGGGGCCGCGAGCAGTACTTC.